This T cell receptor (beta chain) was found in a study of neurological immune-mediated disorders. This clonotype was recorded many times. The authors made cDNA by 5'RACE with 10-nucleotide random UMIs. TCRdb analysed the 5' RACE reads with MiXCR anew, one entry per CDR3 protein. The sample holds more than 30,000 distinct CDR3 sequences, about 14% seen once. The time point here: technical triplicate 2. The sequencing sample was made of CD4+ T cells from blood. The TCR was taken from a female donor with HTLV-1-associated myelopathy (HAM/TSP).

The CDR3 region is CSARDTGGKGLAEAFF. The CDR3 region has the DNA TGCAGTGCTAGAGATACGGGCGGGAAGGGGCTCGCTGAAGCTTTCTTT. The chain carries TRBV20-1 and TRBJ1-1; D perhaps matches TRBD1 (5 bases). This CDR3 region has 16 residues. Germline V gene sequence: CDR1 DFQATT, CDR2 SNEGSKA (reference sequence). Trimming shortened V by 0 bases and J by 6 bases, and 20 bases separated the two germline ends.